This T cell receptor (beta chain) is drawn from a study of T cell clones after liver transplantation (dated by TCRdb to 2018 to 2020). Broadly, across the study: ITN030ST, the source of the samples, was a randomized trial that attempted immunosuppression withdrawal within 2 years of liver transplantation. Donor-reactive T cell clones were identified by TCRbeta sequencing following a pre-transplant mixed lymphocyte reaction and were subsequently tracked in post-transplant blood. Third party-reactive TCRbeta sequences were also identified from pre-transplant MLRs to serve as an antigen-independent comparator for donor-reactive sequences. Of the eight recipients, a few were HCV-positive, while the remaining recipients had been transplanted for non-autoimmune, non-viral indications. The subjects received no induction therapy and were kept on standard immunosuppression until randomization at 12-24 months post-transplant. Tolerance was defined as complete immunosuppression withdrawal for at least one year with no rise in liver enzymes beyond twice the upper limit of normal. Blood samples were collected pre-transplant, pre-randomization before withdrawal, and post-randomization after either full withdrawal or failed withdrawal. The studied cohort comprised 8 liver transplant recipients, 3 classified as tolerant and 5 as non-tolerant.

To note about this clone: It has no known antigen specificity. Base qualities are not provided; no much larger clone lies one nucleotide away.

General study outcomes and caveats: Because allograft tissue specimens were not available, migration of donor-reactive T cells into the graft, rather than deletion, may have occurred. When repertoire turnover was accounted for, significantly reduced detection of donor-reactive sequences was found in 7 of 8 subjects for CD4 and in 8 of 8 subjects for CD8. In two subjects, low numbers of available donor cells limited the measurable donor-reactive repertoire. A greater decline was seen for donor-reactive sequences than for third party-reactive sequences, suggesting partial antigen-specific deletion unrelated to withdrawal success. A significant post-transplant decrease in circulating donor-reactive CD4 TCRbeta sequences was observed in most of the 8 subjects, irrespective of tolerance or HCV status. Because of small, heterogeneous patient numbers and non-standardized post-transplant time points, the conclusions were only preliminary.

High-throughput TCRbeta CDR3 sequencing of frozen genomic DNA was performed by immunoSEQ, with PCR amplification, mapping, bias correction and internal controls included. Regarding the original processing steps: Productive rearrangements were retained, and unique TCRbeta sequences were defined by the CDR3 nucleotide sequence together with the V and J gene. For a sequence to be called donor-reactive, it needed a frequency of at least 0.01% and at least 5-fold expansion in CFSE-low cells compared with unstimulated pre-transplant cells. Per-subject minimum frequency thresholds, based on the lowest-template unstimulated sample, ensured at least 90% detection power. Jensen-Shannon divergence between the top 1000 TCRbeta sequences post- versus pre-transplant served as the measure of repertoire turnover. Changes in detection of donor-reactive sequences were tested with two-sided Fisher's exact tests. TCRdb retrieved this table from immuneACCESS and kept in-frame rearrangements only. Not all clones are present; in checked studies, unresolved V genes account for under half, and no reason is known for the remainder. The V and J calls and clone size come from that table; D and trimming were worked out from the DNA. The sample contains fewer than 85,000 clones, about four fifths of them found a single time. Approximately 0.79% of the sample goes to the ten largest clones.

Thawed unstimulated PBMCs were stained for CD3, CD4 and CD8 and FACS-sorted into CD3+CD4+ and CD3+CD8+ populations. Each of the 8 studied subjects was randomized to immunosuppression withdrawal. The Qiagen DNeasy Blood and Tissue Kit was used to isolate genomic DNA. This sequence originates from a human patient who received a liver transplant. Some T cells may originate with the graft donor following a transplant. Sequences were derived from CD4+ T cells from blood, sampled 12 months after liver transplant.

Read as DNA, the sequence is TGTGCCAGCAGTACTCGGACAGGGGGCAACTATGGCTACACCTTC. Translated, it reads CASSTRTGGNYGYTF. The receptor chain draws on TRBV6-5 and TRBJ1-2; 11 bases in the junction line up with TRBD1. CDR1 and CDR2 are drawn from the germline V gene: MNHEY, SVGAGI. The CDR3, from cysteine to phenylalanine, totals 15 residues. Only the CDR3 region is kept as DNA, spanning 45 bases read in frame from base 1. Compared with germline, V lacks 5 bases and J lacks 2 bases; bases without a gene match: 4.